One sample yielded the 25 T cell receptor beta chains listed below, sequenced in a study of Ad26.COV2.S vaccination and SARS-CoV-2 variants. Data came from immunoSEQ multiplex PCR; TCRdb stores just in-frame clones and leaves some out. The table records 300,000 to 350,000 clones, roughly 80% of them present only once. Noted treatment: 15 to 20 received Ad26.COV2.S at low or high dose, single or two shots; about 5 received placebo; per-sample allocation not given. Sampling took place 63 days after the first vaccine or placebo injection. The sample here was peripheral blood, taken in a trial of Ad26.COV2.S vaccine versus placebo. The receptors were sampled from a person between 18 and 60 years old who received the Ad26.COV2.S COVID-19 vaccine or a placebo.

The chain joins TRBV19 to TRBJ2-3; 9 nucleotides agree with TRBD2. Per germline, CDR1 LNHDA and CDR2 SQIVND (reference sequence). With V trimmed by 3 bases and J by 6 bases, 7 bases remained unmatched. The CDR3 totals 15 residues. The CDR3 reads CASSMWASGVDTQYF. DNA for the CDR3: TGTGCCAGTAGTATGTGGGCTAGCGGGGTTGATACGCAGTATTTT. The full variable domain, in which reference TRBV19 and TRBJ2-3 provide the parts outside the CDR3, is DGGITQSPKYLFRKEGQNVTLSCEQNLNHDAMYWYRQDPGQGLRLIYYSQIVNDFQKGDIAEGYSVSREKKESFPLTVTSAQKNPTAFYLCASSMWASGVDTQYFGPGTRLTVL.

The V gene is TRBV6-5, the J gene TRBJ2-3; TRBD1 is a possible D gene (6 bases). CDR3 length equals 13 residues. In germline, CDR1 is MNHEY, CDR2 SVGAGI. Trimming left V 8 bases short and J 0 bases short, with 9 bases between. In DNA, the CDR3 is TGTGCCAGCCGACAGGCTAGCACAGATACGCAGTATTTT. It encodes CASRQASTDTQYF.

This clone was recorded a few times. V usage is TRBV28 and J usage is TRBJ1-5; D call uncertain. The CDR3 runs 17 residues. V lost 3 bases to trimming and J lost 4 bases, with 19 bases between them. The germline V gene has CDR1 MDHEN and CDR2 SYDVKM. The CDR3 DNA reads as TGTGCCAGCAGTTTTGGAAAGGGCCGTCGGGATAATCAGCCCCAGCATTTT. This codes for CASSFGKGRRDNQPQHF.

The V and J genes are TRBV11-2 and TRBJ2-2; 11 positions match TRBD1. This CDR3 is 15 amino acids long. Germline V gene lookup returns CDR1 SGHAT and CDR2 FQNNGV. With V trimmed by 7 bases and J by 5 bases, 6 bases remained unmatched. This CDR3 is CASTRTGGWTGELFF. The CDR3 nucleotides are TGTGCCAGCACCCGGACAGGGGGCTGGACCGGGGAGCTGTTTTTT.

The genes are TRBV7-8 and TRBJ1-5; D may be TRBD1 (5 bases). Trimming stripped 2 bases from V and 2 bases from J, with 22 bases between. The CDR3 consists of 19 residues. Germline assignment: CDR1 SGHVS and CDR2 FQNEAQ. The CDR3 region has the DNA TGTGCCAGCAGCTTATTCAATTCGGTCGGCAGGGAAGGCAATCAGCCCCAGCATTTT. This gives the protein CASSLFNSVGREGNQPQHF.

The chain combines TRBV6-5 with TRBJ1-1; tentative D call: TRBD1 (6 bases). Germline V CDR1 and CDR2: MNHEY, SVGAGI. The CDR3 runs 13 residues. Trimming took off 8 bases at V and 1 base at J, with 11 bases between the two ends. The CDR3 DNA reads as TGTGCCAGCTATCGGGGGCCGAACACTGAAGCTTTCTTT. It is translated as CASYRGPNTEAFF.

V usage is TRBV15 and J usage is TRBJ1-4; no firm D call. V was shortened by 0 bases and J by 1 base, with 6 bases between the two germline ends. The length of the CDR3 is 15 residues. The germline CDR1 and CDR2 sequences are LNHNV and YYDKDF (reference sequence). CDR3 DNA: TGTGCCACCAGCAGAGATATGAGAACTAATGAAAAACTGTTTTTT. Its translation: CATSRDMRTNEKLFF.

The sample holds a few counts of this clone. The genes are TRBV28 and TRBJ2-1, with 11 nucleotides matching TRBD2. The germline gives CDR1 MDHEN, CDR2 SYDVKM. J lost 5 bases, V lost 5 bases, and 5 bases had no gene match. The CDR3 is 15 amino acids. The CDR3 sequence: CASSPTSGGHNEQFF. In DNA form, the CDR3 reads TGTGCCAGCAGTCCCACTAGCGGGGGTCACAATGAGCAGTTCTTC.

This clone was recorded a few times. The V gene is TRBV28, the J gene TRBJ1-5; 7 bases match TRBD1. CDR1 is MDHEN, CDR2 SYDVKM, per germline. The CDR3 has 15 amino acids. V dropped 7 bases and J dropped 9; count of bases not matched to a gene: 15. The CDR3 protein is CASKGQTGPPGPQHF. In DNA, the CDR3 is TGTGCCAGCAAGGGGCAGACAGGGCCCCCCGGGCCCCAGCATTTT.

In its sample, this clone was seen once. V is TRBV5-5 and J is TRBJ2-1, with 7 bases identical to TRBD1. V shed 2 bases, J shed 3 bases, and the junction held 5 bases outside the gene matches. CDR1 and CDR2 from the germline V gene are SGHKS and YYEKEE (reference sequence). The CDR3 runs 15 residues. The CDR3 nucleotides read TGTGCCAGCAGCTTCCGGGACAGCCACTACAATGAGCAGTTCTTC. Translation: CASSFRDSHYNEQFF.

The chain carries TRBV3-1 (or the pseudogene TRBV3-2) and TRBJ2-7; no definite D call. Between the trimmed V and J ends, which lost 5 bases and 9 bases, there was a span of 11 bases. The CDR3 is 11 amino acids. Germline V lookup: CDR1 LGHDT, CDR2 YNNKEL (reference sequence). CDR3 in amino acids: CASSSLGGQYF. The CDR3 region has the DNA TGTGCCAGCAGCTCACTCGGCGGGCAGTACTTC.

The chain couples TRBV28 to TRBJ2-7; tentatively, D is TRBD1 or TRBD2 (6 bases each). V lost 2 bases and J lost 6, with 17 bases in between. The CDR3 sequence is 15 residues long. Germline CDR1 and CDR2: MDHEN and SYDVKM. DNA for the CDR3: TGTGCCAGCAGTTTAGGAACGCCACAGGGAGGCGAGCAGTACTTC. Translation gives CASSLGTPQGGEQYF. The whole variable domain, remainder taken from reference TRBV28 and TRBJ2-7, is DVKVTQSSRYLVKRTGEKVFLECVQDMDHENMFWYRQDPGLGLRLIYFSYDVKMKEKGDIPEGYSVSREKKERFSLILESASTNQTSMYLCASSLGTPQGGEQYFGPGTRLTVT.

V is TRBV5-4 and J is TRBJ1-2, with 7 bases that match TRBD1. Germline V lookup: CDR1 SGHNT, CDR2 YYREEE (reference sequence). The CDR3 consists of 14 residues. With 0 bases clipped from V and 2 bases from J, the junction kept 1 base outside the gene matches. The CDR3 nucleotides read TGTGCCAGCAGCTTGGGGACAGGAAACTATGGCTACACCTTC. Its translation: CASSLGTGNYGYTF.

This CDR3 reads CASSRTGATEAFF. The CDR3 region has the DNA TGTGCCAGCAGCAGGACAGGGGCCACTGAAGCTTTCTTT. J is TRBJ1-1 and V is TRBV27; 9 nucleotides align to TRBD1. The germline V gene encodes CDR1 MNHEY and CDR2 SMNVEV (reference sequence). The CDR3 has 13 residues. V dropped 6 bases and J dropped 4; count of bases not matched to a gene: 3.

The chain is built from TRBV28 and TRBJ1-4; D not resolved. This CDR3 is built from 14 residues. Germline CDR1 is MDHEN and CDR2 is SYDVKM. With 3 bases removed from V and 4 bases from J, the gap between germline ends came to 9 bases. CDR3 residues: CASSFLQRNEKLFF. The CDR3 DNA follows: TGTGCCAGCAGTTTCCTACAGCGTAATGAAAAACTGTTTTTT.

The rearrangement uses TRBV28 and TRBJ1-6; no clear D. CDR1 is MDHEN and CDR2 is SYDVKM in the germline V gene. The CDR3 loop spans 12 amino acids. Trimming pared 4 bases from V and 10 bases from J, leaving 8 bases between. The CDR3 loop is CASSSNSSPLHF. The CDR3 nucleotides are TGTGCCAGCAGTTCCAACAGCTCACCCCTCCACTTT. The complete variable domain, with remaining parts taken from reference TRBV28 and TRBJ1-6, reads DVKVTQSSRYLVKRTGEKVFLECVQDMDHENMFWYRQDPGLGLRLIYFSYDVKMKEKGDIPEGYSVSREKKERFSLILESASTNQTSMYLCASSSNSSPLHFGNGTRLTVT.

The chain carries TRBV11-3 and TRBJ2-1; 13 bases are shared with TRBD2. This CDR3 has 14 residues. Germline V gene data show CDR1 as SGHNT and CDR2 as YENEEA. After removal of 5 bases from V and 7 bases from J, the junction contained 2 bases not matched to a gene. CDR3 coding DNA: TGTGCCAGCAGCCGGACTAGCGGGGGAAATGAGCAGTTCTTC. Its translation is CASSRTSGGNEQFF.

The J gene is TRBJ1-2, the V gene TRBV19; 7 positions match TRBD1. Losses at the gene ends were 1 base for V and 4 bases for J; bases not matched to a gene: 0. Germline CDR1 and CDR2: LNHDA and SQIVND (reference sequence). This CDR3 comprises 13 residues. CDR3 region: CASSIGDSYGYTF. In DNA, the CDR3 is TGTGCCAGTAGTATAGGGGACAGCTATGGCTACACCTTC.

The chain joins TRBV3-1 (or the pseudogene TRBV3-2) to TRBJ1-1, with D perhaps TRBD1 (6 bases). CDR1 and CDR2 from the germline V gene are LGHDT and YNNKEL (reference sequence). Trimming removed 3 bases from V and 8 bases from J, with 16 bases in between. The CDR3 has 14 amino acids. CDR3 in amino acids: CASSHVGGAGEAFF. The CDR3 bases are TGTGCCAGCAGCCACGTCGGGGGCGCCGGGGAAGCTTTCTTT.

This chain connects TRBV6-6 to TRBJ2-3; the match to TRBD2 covers 7 bases. Trimming cost V 6 bases and J 0 bases; bases outside gene matches: 3. Germline values: CDR1 MNHNY, CDR2 SVGAGI (reference sequence). This CDR3 spans 14 amino acids. This CDR3 reads CASRWGGSTDTQYF. In DNA, the CDR3 is TGTGCCAGCAGGTGGGGGGGAAGCACAGATACGCAGTATTTT.

This clone appeared once. This rearrangement joins TRBV7-9 to TRBJ2-5; D is unresolved. The germline CDR1 and CDR2 sequences are SEHNR and FQNEAQ (reference sequence). The CDR3 consists of 13 residues. The V and J ends lost 5 bases and 3 bases respectively, with 10 bases between them. This CDR3 is CASSARTKETQYF. CDR3 DNA sequence: TGTGCCAGCAGCGCCAGGACGAAAGAGACCCAGTACTTC.

V and J are TRBV7-3 and TRBJ2-1, with 12 bases aligning to TRBD2. The germline V gene has CDR1 SGHTA and CDR2 FQGTGA. The CDR3 sequence is 14 residues long. V was clipped by 4 bases and J by 9 bases; unmatched bases: 4. CDR3 DNA: TGTGCCAGCAGCTCTAGCGGGGGGGTAGGTGAGCAGTTCTTC. Translation: CASSSSGGVGEQFF. Together with reference TRBV7-3 and TRBJ2-1, the CDR3 gives the full variable domain: GAGVSQTPSNKVTEKGKYVELRCDPISGHTALYWYRQSLGQGPEFLIYFQGTGAADDSGLPNDRFFAVRPEGSVSTLKIQRTERGDSAVYLCASSSSGGVGEQFFGPGTRLTVL.

The chain recombines TRBV6-1 with TRBJ1-6; perhaps TRBD1 as D (5 bases). The CDR3 extends over 17 amino acids. The germline gives CDR1 MNHNS, CDR2 SASEGT. V dropped 0 bases and J dropped 3 bases, with 12 bases sitting between them. DNA of the CDR3: TGTGCCAGCAGTGAAGCGAGTGGGGGGAACTATAATTCACCCCTCCACTTT. It translates to CASSEASGGNYNSPLHF.

This clone was found a few times. V gene TRBV18 combines with J gene TRBJ2-5; D call uncertain. In germline, CDR1 is KGHSH, CDR2 LQKENI. The germline V and J ends were trimmed by 4 bases and 5 bases, with 11 bases remaining between them. The CDR3 contains 13 residues. CDR3 protein: CASSRRTEETQYF. The CDR3 DNA reads as TGTGCCAGCTCACGACGCACTGAGGAGACCCAGTACTTC.

This chain joins TRBV29-1 and TRBJ2-3; D is unresolved. The V gene lost 0 bases and the J gene lost 14 bases, with 12 bases spanning the gap. CDR1 and CDR2 from the germline V gene are SQVTM and ANQGSEA. The CDR3 is made up of 11 amino acids. CDR3 residues: CSVEDVPQRYF. CDR3 in DNA: TGCAGCGTTGAAGACGTACCCCAGAGGTATTTT.